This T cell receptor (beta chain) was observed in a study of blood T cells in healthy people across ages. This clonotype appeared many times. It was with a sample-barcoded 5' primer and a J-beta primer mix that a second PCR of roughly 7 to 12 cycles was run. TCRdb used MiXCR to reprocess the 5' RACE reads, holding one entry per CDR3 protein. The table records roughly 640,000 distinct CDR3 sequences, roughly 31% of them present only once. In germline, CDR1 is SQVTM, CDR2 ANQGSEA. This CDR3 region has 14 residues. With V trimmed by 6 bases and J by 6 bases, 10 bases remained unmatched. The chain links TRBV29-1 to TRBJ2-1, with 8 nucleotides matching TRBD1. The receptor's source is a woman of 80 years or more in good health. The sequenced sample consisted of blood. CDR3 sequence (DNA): TGCAGCGTGAGGGCAGGGGGCGCGAGCAATGAGCAGTTCTTC. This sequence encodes CSVRAGGASNEQFF.